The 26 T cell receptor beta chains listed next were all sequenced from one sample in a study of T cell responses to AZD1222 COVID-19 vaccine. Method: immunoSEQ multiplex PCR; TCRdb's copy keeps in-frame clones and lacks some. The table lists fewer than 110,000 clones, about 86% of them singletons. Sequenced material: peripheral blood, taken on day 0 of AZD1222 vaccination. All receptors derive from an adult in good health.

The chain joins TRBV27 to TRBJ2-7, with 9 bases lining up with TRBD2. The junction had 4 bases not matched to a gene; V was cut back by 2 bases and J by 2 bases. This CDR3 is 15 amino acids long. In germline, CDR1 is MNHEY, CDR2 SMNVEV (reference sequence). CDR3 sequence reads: CASSLVAGDPYEQYF. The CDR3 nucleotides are TGTGCCAGCAGTTTAGTAGCGGGAGATCCCTACGAGCAGTACTTC.

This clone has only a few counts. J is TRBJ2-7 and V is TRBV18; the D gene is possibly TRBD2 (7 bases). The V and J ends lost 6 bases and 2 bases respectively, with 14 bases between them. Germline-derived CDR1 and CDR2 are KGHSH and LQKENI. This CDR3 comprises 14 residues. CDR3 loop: CASSRGAATYEQYF. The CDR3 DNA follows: TGTGCCAGCTCCCGGGGGGCCGCGACCTACGAGCAGTACTTC.

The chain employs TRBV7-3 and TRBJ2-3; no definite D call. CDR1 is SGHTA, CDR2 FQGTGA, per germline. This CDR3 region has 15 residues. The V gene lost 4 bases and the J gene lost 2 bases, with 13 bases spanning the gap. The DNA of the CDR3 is TGTGCCAGCAGCTCAACCGGGTCGCACACAGATACGCAGTATTTT. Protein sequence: CASSSTGSHTDTQYF.

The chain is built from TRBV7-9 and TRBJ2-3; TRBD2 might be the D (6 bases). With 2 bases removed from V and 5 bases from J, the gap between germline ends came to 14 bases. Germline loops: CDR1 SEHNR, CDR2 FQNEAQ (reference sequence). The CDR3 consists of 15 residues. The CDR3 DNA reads TGTGCCAGCAGCTTAATGACGGGAGTCAGAGATACGCAGTATTTT. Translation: CASSLMTGVRDTQYF. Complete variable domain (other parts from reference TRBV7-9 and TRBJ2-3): DTGVSQNPRHKITKRGQNVTFRCDPISEHNRLYWYRQTLGQGPEFLTYFQNEAQLEKSRLLSDRFSAERPKGSFSTLEIQRTEQGDSAMYLCASSLMTGVRDTQYFGPGTRLTVL.

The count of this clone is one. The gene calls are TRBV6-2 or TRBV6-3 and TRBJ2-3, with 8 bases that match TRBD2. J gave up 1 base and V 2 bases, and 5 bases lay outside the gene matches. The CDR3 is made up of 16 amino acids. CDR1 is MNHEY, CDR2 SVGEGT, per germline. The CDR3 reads CASSYPGLAGTDTQYF. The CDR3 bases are TGTGCCAGCAGTTACCCTGGACTAGCTGGCACAGATACGCAGTATTTT.

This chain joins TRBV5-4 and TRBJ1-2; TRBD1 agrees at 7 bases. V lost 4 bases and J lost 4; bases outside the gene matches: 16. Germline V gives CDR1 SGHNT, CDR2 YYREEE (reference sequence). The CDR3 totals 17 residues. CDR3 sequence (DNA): TGTGCCAGCAGCCCCAAGTTTGAATTACAGGGGACCTATGGCTACACCTTC. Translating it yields CASSPKFELQGTYGYTF.

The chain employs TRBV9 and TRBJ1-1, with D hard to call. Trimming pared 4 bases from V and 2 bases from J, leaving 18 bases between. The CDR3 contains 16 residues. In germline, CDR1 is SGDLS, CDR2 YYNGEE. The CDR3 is CASSPSLGQANTEAFF. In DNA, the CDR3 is TGTGCCAGCAGCCCCTCCCTAGGGCAGGCAAACACTGAAGCTTTCTTT.

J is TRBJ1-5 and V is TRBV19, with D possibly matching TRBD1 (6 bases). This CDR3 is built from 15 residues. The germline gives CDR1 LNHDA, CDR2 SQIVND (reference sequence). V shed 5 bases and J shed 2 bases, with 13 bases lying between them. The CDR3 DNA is TGTGCCAGTAGTCCTTATTGGGGGCGCAATCAGCCCCAGCATTTT. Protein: CASSPYWGRNQPQHF.

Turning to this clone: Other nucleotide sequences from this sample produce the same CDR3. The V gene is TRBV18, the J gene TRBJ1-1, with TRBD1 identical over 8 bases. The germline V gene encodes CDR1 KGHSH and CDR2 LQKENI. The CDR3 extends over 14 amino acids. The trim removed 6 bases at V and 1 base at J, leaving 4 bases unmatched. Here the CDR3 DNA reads TGTGCCAGCTCTTTTGGACAGGGGAACACTGAAGCTTTCTTT. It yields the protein CASSFGQGNTEAFF.

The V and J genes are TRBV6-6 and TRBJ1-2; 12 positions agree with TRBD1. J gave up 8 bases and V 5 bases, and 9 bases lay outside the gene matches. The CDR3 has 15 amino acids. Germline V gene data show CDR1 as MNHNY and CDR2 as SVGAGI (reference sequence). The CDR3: CASSAGTGGFEGYTF. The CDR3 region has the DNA TGTGCCAGCAGTGCGGGGACAGGGGGCTTTGAGGGCTACACCTTC.

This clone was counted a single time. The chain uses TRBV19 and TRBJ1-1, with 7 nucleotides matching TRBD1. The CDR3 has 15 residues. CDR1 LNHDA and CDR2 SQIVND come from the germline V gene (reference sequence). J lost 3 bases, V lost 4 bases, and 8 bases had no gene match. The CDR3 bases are TGTGCCAGTAGTACCCGGACAGGTGGGCACACTGAAGCTTTCTTT. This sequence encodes CASSTRTGGHTEAFF.

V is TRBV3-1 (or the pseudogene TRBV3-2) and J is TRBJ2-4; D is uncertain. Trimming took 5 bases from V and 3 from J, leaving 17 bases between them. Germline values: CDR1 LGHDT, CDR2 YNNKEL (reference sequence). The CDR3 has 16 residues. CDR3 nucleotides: TGTGCCAGCAGCTGCTTGTGTCCCATTTGCAAAAACATTCAGTACTTC. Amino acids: CASSCLCPICKNIQYF.

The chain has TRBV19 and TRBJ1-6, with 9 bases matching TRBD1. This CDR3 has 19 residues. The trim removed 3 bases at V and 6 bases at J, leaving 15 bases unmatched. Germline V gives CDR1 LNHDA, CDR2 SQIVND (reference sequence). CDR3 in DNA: TGTGCCAGTAGTATCCCCCCCCACAGGGGGCTTTCGACTAATTCACCCCTCCACTTT. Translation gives CASSIPPHRGLSTNSPLHF.

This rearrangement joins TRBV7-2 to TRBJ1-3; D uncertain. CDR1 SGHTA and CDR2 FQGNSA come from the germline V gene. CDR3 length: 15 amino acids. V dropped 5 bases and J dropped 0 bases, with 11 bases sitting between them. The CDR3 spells CASSPLGSSGNTIYF. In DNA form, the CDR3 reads TGTGCCAGCAGCCCCCTGGGATCCTCTGGAAACACCATATATTTT.

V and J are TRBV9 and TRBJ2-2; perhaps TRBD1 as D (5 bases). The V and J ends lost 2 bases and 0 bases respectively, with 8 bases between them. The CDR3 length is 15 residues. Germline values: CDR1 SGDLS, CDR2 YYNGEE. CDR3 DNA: TGTGCCAGCAGCGTTGAGACAGCGAACACCGGGGAGCTGTTTTTT. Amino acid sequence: CASSVETANTGELFF.

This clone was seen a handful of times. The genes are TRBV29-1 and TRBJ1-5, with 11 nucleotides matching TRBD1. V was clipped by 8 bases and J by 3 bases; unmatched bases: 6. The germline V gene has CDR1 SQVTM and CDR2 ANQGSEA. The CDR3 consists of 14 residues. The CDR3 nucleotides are TGCAGCACAGGGACAGGGGGAGTCAATCAGCCCCAGCATTTT. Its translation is CSTGTGGVNQPQHF.

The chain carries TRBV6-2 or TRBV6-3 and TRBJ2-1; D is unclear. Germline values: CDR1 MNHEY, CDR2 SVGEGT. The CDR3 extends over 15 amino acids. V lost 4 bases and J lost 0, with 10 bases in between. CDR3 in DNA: TGTGCCAGCAGTTGGGTCGGCAGCTCCTACAATGAGCAGTTCTTC. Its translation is CASSWVGSSYNEQFF.

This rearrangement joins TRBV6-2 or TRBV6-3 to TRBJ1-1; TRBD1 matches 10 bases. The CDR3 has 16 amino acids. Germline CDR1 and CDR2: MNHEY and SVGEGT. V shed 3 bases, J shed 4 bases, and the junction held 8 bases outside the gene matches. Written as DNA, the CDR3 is TGTGCCAGCAGTTATGCGACAGGGGGCGTCCCCACTGAAGCTTTCTTT. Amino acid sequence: CASSYATGGVPTEAFF.

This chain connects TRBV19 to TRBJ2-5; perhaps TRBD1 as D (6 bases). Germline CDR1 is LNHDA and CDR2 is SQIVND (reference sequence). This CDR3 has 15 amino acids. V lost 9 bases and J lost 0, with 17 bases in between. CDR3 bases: TGTGCCAGCAAGCCGGGACAAGCGTACCAAGAGACCCAGTACTTC. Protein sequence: CASKPGQAYQETQYF.

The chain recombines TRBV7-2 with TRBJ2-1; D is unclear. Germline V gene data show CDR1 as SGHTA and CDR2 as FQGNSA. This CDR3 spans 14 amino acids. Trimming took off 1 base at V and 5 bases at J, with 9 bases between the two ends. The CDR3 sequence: CASSLEFGHNEQFF. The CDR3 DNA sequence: TGTGCCAGCAGCTTAGAATTCGGTCACAATGAGCAGTTCTTC.

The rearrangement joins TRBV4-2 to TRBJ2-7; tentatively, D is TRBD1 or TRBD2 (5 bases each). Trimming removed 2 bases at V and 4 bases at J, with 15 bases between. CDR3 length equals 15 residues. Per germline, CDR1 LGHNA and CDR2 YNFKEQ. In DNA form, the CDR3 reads TGTGCCAGCAGCCAACCGGGACGGACCACGTACGAGCAGTACTTC. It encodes CASSQPGRTTYEQYF.

CDR3 nucleotides: TGTGCCAGCAGTGACGGGTGGGAGCCCCAGCATTTT. Amino acids: CASSDGWEPQHF. This sequence joins TRBV25-1 and TRBJ1-5; no clear D. Per germline, CDR1 MGHDK and CDR2 SYGVNS. The V end was cut by 3 bases, the J end by 8 bases, with 8 bases between. This CDR3 contains 12 residues.

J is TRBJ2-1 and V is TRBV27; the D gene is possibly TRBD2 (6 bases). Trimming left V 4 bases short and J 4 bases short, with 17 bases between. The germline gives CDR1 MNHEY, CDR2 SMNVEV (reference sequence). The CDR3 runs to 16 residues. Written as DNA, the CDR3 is TGTGCCAGCAGTTCCCCGATGGTCGCGGGGTACAATGAGCAGTTCTTC. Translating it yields CASSSPMVAGYNEQFF.

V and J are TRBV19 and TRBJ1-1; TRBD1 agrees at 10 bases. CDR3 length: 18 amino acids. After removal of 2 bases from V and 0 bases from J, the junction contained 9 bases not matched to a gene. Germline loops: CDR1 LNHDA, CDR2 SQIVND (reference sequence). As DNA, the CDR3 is TGTGCCAGTAGTATAAAAGGTCGCGGACAGGGGGTGAACACTGAAGCTTTCTTT. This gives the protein CASSIKGRGQGVNTEAFF.

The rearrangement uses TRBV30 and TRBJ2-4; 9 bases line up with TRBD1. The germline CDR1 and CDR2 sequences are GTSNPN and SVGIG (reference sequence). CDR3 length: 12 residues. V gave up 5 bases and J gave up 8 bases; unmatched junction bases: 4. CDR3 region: CAWRDRAYIQYF. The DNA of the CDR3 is TGTGCCTGGCGGGACAGGGCATACATTCAGTACTTC.

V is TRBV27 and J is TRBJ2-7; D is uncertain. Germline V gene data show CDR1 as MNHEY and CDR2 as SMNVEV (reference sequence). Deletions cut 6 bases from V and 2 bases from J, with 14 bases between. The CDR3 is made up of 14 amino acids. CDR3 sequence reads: CASRSTSQTYEQYF. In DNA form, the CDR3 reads TGTGCCAGCAGGTCAACGTCCCAGACCTACGAGCAGTACTTC.